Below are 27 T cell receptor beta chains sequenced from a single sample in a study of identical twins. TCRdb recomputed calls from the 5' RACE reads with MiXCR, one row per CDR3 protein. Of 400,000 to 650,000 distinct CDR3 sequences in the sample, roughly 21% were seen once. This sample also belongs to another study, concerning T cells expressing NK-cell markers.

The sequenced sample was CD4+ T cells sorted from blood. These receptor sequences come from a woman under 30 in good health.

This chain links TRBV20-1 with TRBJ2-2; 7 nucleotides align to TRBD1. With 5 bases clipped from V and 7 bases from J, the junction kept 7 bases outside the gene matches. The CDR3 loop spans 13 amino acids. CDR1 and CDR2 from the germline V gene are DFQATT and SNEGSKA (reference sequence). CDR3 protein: CSAARQGYGELFF. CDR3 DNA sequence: TGCAGTGCTGCGAGACAGGGCTACGGGGAGCTGTTTTTT.

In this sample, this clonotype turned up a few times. CDR3 sequence reads: CSVEELTREQFF. The CDR3 bases are TGCAGCGTTGAAGAGTTAACCCGTGAGCAGTTCTTC. The V call is TRBV29-1, the J call TRBJ2-1; D is uncertain. V was cut by 0 bases and J by 9 bases, with 9 bases left in between. Germline V gene sequence: CDR1 SQVTM, CDR2 ANQGSEA. CDR3 size: 12 residues.

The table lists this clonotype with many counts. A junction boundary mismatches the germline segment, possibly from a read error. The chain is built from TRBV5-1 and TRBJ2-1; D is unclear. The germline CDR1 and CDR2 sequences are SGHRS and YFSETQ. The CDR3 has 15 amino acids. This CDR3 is CASSLGGTSYNEQFF. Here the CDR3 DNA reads TGTGCCAGCAGTTTAGGCGGTACCTCCTACAATGAGCAGTTCTTC.

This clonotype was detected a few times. For the CDR3, the DNA is TGCAGTGCTAGAGATGAGGGTGGCGGCTACACCTTC. The encoded protein is CSARDEGGGYTF. The J gene is TRBJ1-2, the V gene TRBV20-1; no firm D call. The CDR3 loop spans 12 amino acids. Germline V gene lookup returns CDR1 DFQATT and CDR2 SNEGSKA (reference sequence). The V end was cut by 0 bases, the J end by 8 bases, with 10 bases between.

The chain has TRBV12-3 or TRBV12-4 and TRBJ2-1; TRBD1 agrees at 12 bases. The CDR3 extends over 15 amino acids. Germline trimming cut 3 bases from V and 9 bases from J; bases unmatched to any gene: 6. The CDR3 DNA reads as TGTGCCAGCAGTTTCTGGGGACAGGGGGCACGTGAGCAGTTCTTC. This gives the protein CASSFWGQGAREQFF.

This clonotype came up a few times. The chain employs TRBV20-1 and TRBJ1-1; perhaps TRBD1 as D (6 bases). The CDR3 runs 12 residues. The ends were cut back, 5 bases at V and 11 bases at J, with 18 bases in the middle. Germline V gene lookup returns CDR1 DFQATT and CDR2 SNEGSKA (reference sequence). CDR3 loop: CSALTGTSPAFF. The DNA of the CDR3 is TGCAGTGCTCTTACAGGGACCTCTCCGGCTTTCTTT.

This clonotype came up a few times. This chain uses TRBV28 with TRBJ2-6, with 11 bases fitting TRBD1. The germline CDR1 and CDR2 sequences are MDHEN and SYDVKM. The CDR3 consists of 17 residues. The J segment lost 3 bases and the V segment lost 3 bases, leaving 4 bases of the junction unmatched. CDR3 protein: CASSFGQGARGANVLTF. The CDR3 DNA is TGTGCCAGCAGTTTCGGACAGGGGGCGCGTGGGGCCAACGTCCTGACTTTC.

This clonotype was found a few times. Here the CDR3 DNA reads TGTGCCAGCAGCTTAGGACTATCTGGGACAGATACGCAGTATTTT. Amino acids: CASSLGLSGTDTQYF. The J gene is TRBJ2-3, the V gene TRBV7-2, with TRBD2 as a possible D gene (5 bases). With 1 base removed from V and 3 bases from J, the gap between germline ends came to 11 bases. Germline V lookup: CDR1 SGHTA, CDR2 FQGNSA. There are 15 residues in the CDR3.

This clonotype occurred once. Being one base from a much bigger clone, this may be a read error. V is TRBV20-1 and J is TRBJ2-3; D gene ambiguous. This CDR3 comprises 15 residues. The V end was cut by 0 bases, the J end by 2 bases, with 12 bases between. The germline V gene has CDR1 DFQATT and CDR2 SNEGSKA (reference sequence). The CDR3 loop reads CSARETLLPTDTQYF. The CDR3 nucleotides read TGCAGTGCTAGAGAAACGCTGCTCCCCACAGATACGCAGTATTTT.

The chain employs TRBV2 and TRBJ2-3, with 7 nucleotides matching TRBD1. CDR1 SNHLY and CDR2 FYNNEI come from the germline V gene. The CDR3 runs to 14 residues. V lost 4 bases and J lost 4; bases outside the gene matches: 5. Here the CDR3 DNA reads TGTGCCAGCAGTGTAACAGGGGATCCAGATACGCAGTATTTT. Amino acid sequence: CASSVTGDPDTQYF. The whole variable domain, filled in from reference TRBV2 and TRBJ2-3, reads EPEVTQTPSHQVTQMGQEVILRCVPISNHLYFYWYRQILGQKVEFLVSFYNNEISEKSEIFDDQFSVERPDGSNFTLKIRSTKLEDSAMYFCASSVTGDPDTQYFGPGTRLTVL.

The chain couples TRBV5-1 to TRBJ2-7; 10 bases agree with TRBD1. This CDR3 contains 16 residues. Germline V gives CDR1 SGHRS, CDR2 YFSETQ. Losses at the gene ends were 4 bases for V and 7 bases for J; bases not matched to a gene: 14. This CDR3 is CASSPSFPRTGGEQYF. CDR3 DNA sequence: TGCGCCAGCAGCCCCAGCTTTCCTCGGACAGGGGGGGAGCAGTACTTC.

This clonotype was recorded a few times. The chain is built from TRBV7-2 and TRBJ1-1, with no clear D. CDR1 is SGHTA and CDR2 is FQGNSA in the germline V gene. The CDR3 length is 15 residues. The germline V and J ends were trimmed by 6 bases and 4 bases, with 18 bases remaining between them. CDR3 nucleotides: TGTGCCAGCAGTCCGATCATGGGCGATGGCACTGAAGCTTTCTTT. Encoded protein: CASSPIMGDGTEAFF.

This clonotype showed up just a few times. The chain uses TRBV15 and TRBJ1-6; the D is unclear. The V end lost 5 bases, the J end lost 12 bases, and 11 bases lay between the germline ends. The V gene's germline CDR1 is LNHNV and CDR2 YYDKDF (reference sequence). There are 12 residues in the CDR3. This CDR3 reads CATSPDFEPLHF. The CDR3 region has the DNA TGTGCCACCAGCCCAGACTTTGAACCCCTCCACTTT. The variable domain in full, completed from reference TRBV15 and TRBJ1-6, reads DAMVIQNPRYQVTQFGKPVTLSCSQTLNHNVMYWYQQKSSQAPKLLFHYYDKDFNNEADTPDNFQSRRPNTSFCFLDIRSPGLGDTAMYLCATSPDFEPLHFGNGTRLTVT.

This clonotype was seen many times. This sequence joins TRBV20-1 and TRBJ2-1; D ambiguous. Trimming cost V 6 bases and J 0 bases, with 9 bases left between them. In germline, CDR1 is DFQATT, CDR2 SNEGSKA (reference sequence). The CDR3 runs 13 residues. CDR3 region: CSAYWSSYNEQFF. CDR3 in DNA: TGCAGTGCCTACTGGAGCTCCTACAATGAGCAGTTCTTC.

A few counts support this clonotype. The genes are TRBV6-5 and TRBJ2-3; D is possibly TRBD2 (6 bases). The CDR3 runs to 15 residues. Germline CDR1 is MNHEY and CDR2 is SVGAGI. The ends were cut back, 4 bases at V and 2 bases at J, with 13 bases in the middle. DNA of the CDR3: TGTGCCAGCAGTTCGGGACTCTTTTCCACAGATACGCAGTATTTT. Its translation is CASSSGLFSTDTQYF.

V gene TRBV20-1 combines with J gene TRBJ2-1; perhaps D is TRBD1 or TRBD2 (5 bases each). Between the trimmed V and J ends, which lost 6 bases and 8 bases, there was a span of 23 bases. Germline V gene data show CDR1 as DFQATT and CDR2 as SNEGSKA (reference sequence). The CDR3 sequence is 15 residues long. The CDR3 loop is CSAPLAGRGAHEQFF. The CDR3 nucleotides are TGCAGTGCCCCCTTGGCCGGGCGAGGGGCCCATGAGCAGTTCTTC.

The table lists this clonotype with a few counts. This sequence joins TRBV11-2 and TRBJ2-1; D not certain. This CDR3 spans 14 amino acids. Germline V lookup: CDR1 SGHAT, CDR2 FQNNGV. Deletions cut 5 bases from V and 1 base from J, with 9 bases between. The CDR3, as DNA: TGTGCCAGCAGCCCCGAAAATTCCTACAATGAGCAGTTCTTC. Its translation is CASSPENSYNEQFF.

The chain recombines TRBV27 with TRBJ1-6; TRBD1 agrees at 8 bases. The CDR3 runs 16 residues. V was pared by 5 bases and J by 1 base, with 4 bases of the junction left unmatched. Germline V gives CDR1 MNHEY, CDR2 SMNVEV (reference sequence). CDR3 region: CASSMRQGSYNSPLHF. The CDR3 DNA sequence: TGTGCCAGCAGTATGCGACAGGGGTCCTATAATTCACCCCTCCACTTT.

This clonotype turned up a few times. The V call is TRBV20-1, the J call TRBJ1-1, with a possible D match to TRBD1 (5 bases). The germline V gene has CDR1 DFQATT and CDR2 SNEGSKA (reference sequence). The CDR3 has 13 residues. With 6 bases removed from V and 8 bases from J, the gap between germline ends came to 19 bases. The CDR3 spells CSAAYTRGREAFF. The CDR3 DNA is TGCAGTGCCGCCTACACTCGGGGCCGGGAAGCTTTCTTT.

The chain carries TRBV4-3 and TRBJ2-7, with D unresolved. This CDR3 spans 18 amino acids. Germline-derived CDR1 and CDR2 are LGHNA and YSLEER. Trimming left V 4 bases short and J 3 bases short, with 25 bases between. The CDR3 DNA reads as TGCGCCAGCAGCCCCGAGTTGAAGATGGGAATTGGGCACTACGAGCAGTACTTC. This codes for CASSPELKMGIGHYEQYF.

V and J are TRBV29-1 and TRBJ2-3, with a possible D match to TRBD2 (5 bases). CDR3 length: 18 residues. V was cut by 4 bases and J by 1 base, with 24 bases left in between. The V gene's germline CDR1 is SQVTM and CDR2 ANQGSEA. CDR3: CSVVVERIKVLGTDTQYF. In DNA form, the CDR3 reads TGCAGCGTTGTGGTAGAGCGAATCAAGGTACTAGGCACAGATACGCAGTATTTT.

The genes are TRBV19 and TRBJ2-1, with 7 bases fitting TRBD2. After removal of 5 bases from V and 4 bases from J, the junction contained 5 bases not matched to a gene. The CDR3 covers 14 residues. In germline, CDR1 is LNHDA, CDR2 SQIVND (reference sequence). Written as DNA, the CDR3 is TGTGCCAGTAGTGTGCTAGCGGCGTACAATGAGCAGTTCTTC. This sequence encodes CASSVLAAYNEQFF. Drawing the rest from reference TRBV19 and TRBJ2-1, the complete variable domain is DGGITQSPKYLFRKEGQNVTLSCEQNLNHDAMYWYRQDPGQGLRLIYYSQIVNDFQKGDIAEGYSVSREKKESFPLTVTSAQKNPTAFYLCASSVLAAYNEQFFGPGTRLTVL.

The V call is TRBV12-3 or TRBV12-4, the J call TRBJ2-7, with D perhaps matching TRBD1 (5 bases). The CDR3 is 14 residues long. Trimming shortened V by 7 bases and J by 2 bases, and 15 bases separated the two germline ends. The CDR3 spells CASTLRGRAYEQYF. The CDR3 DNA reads TGTGCCAGCACCCTTAGGGGCAGGGCCTACGAGCAGTACTTC.

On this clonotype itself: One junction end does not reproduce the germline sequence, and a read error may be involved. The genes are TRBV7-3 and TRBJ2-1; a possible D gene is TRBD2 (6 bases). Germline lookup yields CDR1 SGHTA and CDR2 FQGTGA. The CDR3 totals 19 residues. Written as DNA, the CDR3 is TGTGCCTGCAGTCCTAATACGGGAGTTGGCGGGTCATCCTACAATGAGCAGTTCTTC. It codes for CACSPNTGVGGSSYNEQFF. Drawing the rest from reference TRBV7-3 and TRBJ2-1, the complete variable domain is GAGVSQTPSNKVTEKGKYVELRCDPISGHTALYWYRQSLGQGPEFLIYFQGTGAADDSGLPNDRFFAVRPEGSVSTLKIQRTERGDSAVYLCACSPNTGVGGSSYNEQFFGPGTRLTVL.

As DNA, the CDR3 is TGTGCCAGCAGTTTGCTCCGGGGCACAGATACGCAGTATTTT. Amino acid sequence: CASSLLRGTDTQYF. This sequence joins TRBV12-3 or TRBV12-4 and TRBJ2-3; D gene ambiguous. Trimming took 3 bases from V and 1 from J, leaving 8 bases between them. This CDR3 has 14 amino acids.

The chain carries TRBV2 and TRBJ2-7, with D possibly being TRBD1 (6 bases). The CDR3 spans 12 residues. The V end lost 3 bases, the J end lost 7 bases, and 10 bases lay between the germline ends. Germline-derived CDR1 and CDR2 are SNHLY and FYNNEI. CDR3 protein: CASSDPDREQYF. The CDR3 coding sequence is TGTGCCAGCAGTGACCCAGACAGGGAGCAGTACTTC.

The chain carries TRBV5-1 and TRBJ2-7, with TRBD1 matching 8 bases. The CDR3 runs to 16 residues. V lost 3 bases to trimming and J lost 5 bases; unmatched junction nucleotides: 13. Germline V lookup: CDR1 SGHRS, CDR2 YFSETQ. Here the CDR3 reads CASSYHWTGSPHEQYF. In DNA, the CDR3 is TGCGCCAGCAGCTATCACTGGACAGGGTCCCCTCACGAGCAGTACTTC.